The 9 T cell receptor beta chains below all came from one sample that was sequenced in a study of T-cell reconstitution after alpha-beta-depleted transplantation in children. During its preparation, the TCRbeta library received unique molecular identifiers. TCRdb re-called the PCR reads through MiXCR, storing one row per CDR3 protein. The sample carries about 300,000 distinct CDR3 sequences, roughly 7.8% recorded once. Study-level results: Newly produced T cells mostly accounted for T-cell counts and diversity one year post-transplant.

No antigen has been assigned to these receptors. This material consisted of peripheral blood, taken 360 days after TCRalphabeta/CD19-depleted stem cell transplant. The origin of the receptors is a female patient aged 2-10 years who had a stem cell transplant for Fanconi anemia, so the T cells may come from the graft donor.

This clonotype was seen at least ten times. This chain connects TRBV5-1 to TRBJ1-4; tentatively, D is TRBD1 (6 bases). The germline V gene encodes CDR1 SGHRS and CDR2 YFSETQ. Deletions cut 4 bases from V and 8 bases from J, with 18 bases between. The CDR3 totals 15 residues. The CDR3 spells CASSQTDRSSEKLFF. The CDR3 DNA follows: TGCGCCAGCAGCCAAACGGACAGAAGTTCGGAAAAACTGTTTTTT.

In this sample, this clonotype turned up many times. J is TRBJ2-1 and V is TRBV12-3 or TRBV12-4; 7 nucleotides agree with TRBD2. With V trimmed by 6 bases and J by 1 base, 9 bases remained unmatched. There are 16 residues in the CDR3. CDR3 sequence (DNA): TGTGCCAGCAGGGGGTGGGGAGGGAGATCCTACAATGAGCAGTTCTTC. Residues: CASRGWGGRSYNEQFF.

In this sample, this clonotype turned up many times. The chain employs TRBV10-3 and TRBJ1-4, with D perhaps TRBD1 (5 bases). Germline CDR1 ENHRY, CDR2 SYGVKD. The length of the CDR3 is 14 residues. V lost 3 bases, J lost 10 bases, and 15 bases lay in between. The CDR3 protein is CAISDSRVATKLFF. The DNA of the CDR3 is TGTGCCATCAGTGACTCCAGGGTCGCAACAAAACTGTTTTTT.

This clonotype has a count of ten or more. CDR3: CSAGDWDEQYF. CDR3 nucleotide sequence: TGCAGTGCAGGGGACTGGGACGAGCAGTACTTC. The genes are TRBV20-1 and TRBJ2-7; a weak D match, TRBD2 (6 bases). This CDR3 region has 11 residues. Trimming removed 6 bases at V and 5 bases at J, with 11 bases between. Germline CDR1 is DFQATT and CDR2 is SNEGSKA (reference sequence).

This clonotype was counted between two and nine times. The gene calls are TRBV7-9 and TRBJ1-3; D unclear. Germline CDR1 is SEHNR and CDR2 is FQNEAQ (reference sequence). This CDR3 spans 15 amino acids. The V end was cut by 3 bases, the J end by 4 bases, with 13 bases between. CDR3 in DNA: TGTGCCAGCAGCTTTTCGGTGACCGGGGGAAACACCATATATTTT. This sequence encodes CASSFSVTGGNTIYF.

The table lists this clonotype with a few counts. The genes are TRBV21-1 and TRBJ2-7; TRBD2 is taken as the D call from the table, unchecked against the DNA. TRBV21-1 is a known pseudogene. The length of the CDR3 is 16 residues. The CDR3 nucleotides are TGTGCCAGCAGCAAACTCACTAGCGGGGGGGCCGACGAGCAGTACTTC. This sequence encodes CASSKLTSGGADEQYF.

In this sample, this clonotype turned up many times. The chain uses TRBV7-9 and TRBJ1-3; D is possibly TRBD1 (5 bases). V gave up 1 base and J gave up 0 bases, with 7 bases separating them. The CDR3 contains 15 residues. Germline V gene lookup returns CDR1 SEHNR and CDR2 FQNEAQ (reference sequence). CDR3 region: CASSLVGGSGNTIYF. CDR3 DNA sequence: TGTGCCAGCAGCTTAGTTGGGGGCTCTGGAAACACCATATATTTT.

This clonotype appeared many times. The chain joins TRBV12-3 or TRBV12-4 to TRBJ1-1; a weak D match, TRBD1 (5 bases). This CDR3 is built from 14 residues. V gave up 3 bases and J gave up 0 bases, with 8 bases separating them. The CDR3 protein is CASSLGGVNTEAFF. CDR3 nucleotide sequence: TGTGCCAGCAGTTTGGGGGGAGTGAACACTGAAGCTTTCTTT.

CDR3 in DNA: TGCAGTGCTAGGACTTCGGGGTATGAAAAACTGTTTTTT. Encoded protein: CSARTSGYEKLFF. The chain carries TRBV20-1 and TRBJ1-4; D gene ambiguous. V dropped 3 bases and J dropped 6 bases, with 11 bases sitting between them. In germline, CDR1 is DFQATT, CDR2 SNEGSKA (reference sequence). The CDR3 sequence is 13 residues long.